This TCR beta chain was sequenced during a study of monozygotic twins with inflammatory bowel disease. As concerns this clonotype: The antigen is unknown.

CDR1 is SGHTA, CDR2 FQGTGA, per germline. The CDR3 covers 14 residues. Starting material for each TCR library was 3,500 to 4,000 ng of total RNA. Eight separate reactions per sample served to make cDNA. TCRdb reprocessed the 5' RACE reads, with one entry per CDR3 protein and no DNA. This sample carries 300,000 to 400,000 distinct CDR3 sequences, with 2% to 2.5% going to the ten biggest clones. The study's findings and limits: TCRbeta inverse Simpson diversity was decreased in IBD patients versus healthy co-twins. Nothing supported a single strong signal or clonotype that was associated with IBD.

The clonotype originates from a human donor with ulcerative colitis or Crohn's disease, or a healthy co-twin of an affected twin (not recorded which). This rearrangement joins TRBV7-3 to TRBJ1-1; TCRdb names TRBD1, which stays unverified in the absence of DNA. Sequenced material: blood. CDR3 residues: CASSRRQGGTEAFF.